The clone carrying this T cell receptor (beta chain) has just a few counts. The data stem from a study of T-cell memory formation after mild COVID-19. TCRdb reanalysed the 5' RACE reads using MiXCR and keeps one entry per CDR3 protein. Of about 600,000 distinct CDR3 sequences in the sample, less than 25% are singletons; the top ten hold approximately 8%. The V end lost 7 bases, the J end lost 8 bases, and 14 bases lay between the germline ends. Germline V gene lookup returns CDR1 DFQATT and CDR2 SNEGSKA (reference sequence). The CDR3 spans 11 residues. The TCR sequence derives from an adult woman who had mild COVID-19 (a few samples of this study predate the infection). Cell type and time point are not known. The sample consisted of PBMCs or a T cell subset sorted from them (not recorded which). This sequence joins TRBV20-1 and TRBJ1-2; D not resolved. CDR3 loop: CSGEIERGYTF. The CDR3, as DNA: TGCAGTGGAGAGATTGAAAGGGGCTACACCTTC.